Listed below are T cell receptor beta chains from one sample, sequenced in a study of T-cell reconstitution after alpha-beta-depleted transplantation in children. Using its own MiXCR run on the PCR reads, TCRdb lists one record per CDR3 protein. The sample records 450,000 to 600,000 distinct CDR3 sequences, approximately 13% being singletons. Material: PBMCs, mostly from graft donor cells, obtained 360 days after TCRalphabeta/CD19-depleted stem cell transplant. The source is a male patient between 5 and 17 years old who had a stem cell transplant for acute myeloid leukemia, so the T cells may come from the graft donor. Each CDR3 is given with its conserved first and last residue. The D gene is left open where the match is weak. Expanded clones get a size class; other rows say once, few or many, or leave the size out.

abundance	j_gene	d_gene	v_gene	CDR3nt	CDR3aa
-	TRBJ2-1	TRBD1	TRBV12-3/TRBV12-4	TGTGCCAGCATCCAATCGGGACAGGGAGCCAATGAGCAGTTCTTC	CASIQSGQGANEQFF
few	TRBJ2-3	-	TRBV24-1	TGTGCCACCAGTGATCCTTCTAAGGGGGGATCTTCAGATACGCAGTATTTT	CATSDPSKGGSSDTQYF
few	TRBJ2-2	-	TRBV6-2/TRBV6-3	TGTGCCAGCAGTTACCAACTAGGACCCGGGGAGCTGTTTTTT	CASSYQLGPGELFF
few	TRBJ2-5	-	TRBV28	TGTGCCAGCAGTCCACCCATGGGGGGGCAGTACCAAGAGACCCAGTACTTC	CASSPPMGGQYQETQYF
-	TRBJ2-7	TRBD2	TRBV7-9	TGTGCCAGCACCTCAGGGACTAGCGGCTCCTACGAGCAGTACTTC	CASTSGTSGSYEQYF
many	TRBJ2-7	-	TRBV28	TGTGCCAGCAGTTTGACGCAGCTGTCCTACGAGCAGTACTTC	CASSLTQLSYEQYF
-	TRBJ2-5	-	TRBV9	TGTGCCAGCAGCGTAGAGAGGACCGGCGGGACCCAGTACTTC	CASSVERTGGTQYF
-	TRBJ2-2	-	TRBV11-2	TGTGCCAGCAGCCGCGGGTGGCCGAACACCGGGGAGCTGTTTTTT	CASSRGWPNTGELFF
-	TRBJ2-7	-	TRBV28	TGTGCCAGCAGTAGAATATGGGGGACAAGCGCCCACTACGAGCAGTACTTC	CASSRIWGTSAHYEQYF
few	TRBJ1-2	-	TRBV18	TGTGCCAGCTCACCCTCAGGGTTAGATGGCTACACCTTC	CASSPSGLDGYTF
-	TRBJ2-5	-	TRBV14	TGTGCCAGCAGGGTTGGTGCCCAAGAGACCCAGTACTTC	CASRVGAQETQYF
-	TRBJ2-2	-	TRBV20-1	TGCAGTGCGAGGGAGCCCAGGACCGGGGAGCTGTTTTTT	CSAREPRTGELFF
-	TRBJ2-1	TRBD2	TRBV20-1	TGCAGTGCTAGCAGCCTTAGCGGGGTGGAGGCCCGGAAGCAGTTCTTC	CSASSLSGVEARKQFF
few	TRBJ2-7	TRBD2	TRBV30	TGTGCCTGGAGTGCGGGACTAGCGGATCCCCGGGAATTC	CAWSAGLADPREF
-	TRBJ2-7	-	TRBV11-3	TGTGCCAGCAGCTTACACAGGTACTACGAGCAGTACTTC	CASSLHRYYEQYF
-	TRBJ2-4	-	TRBV20-1	TGCAGTGCTAGGAAAGGCCCCTTTGGAGCCAAAAACATTCAGTACTTC	CSARKGPFGAKNIQYF
few	TRBJ2-4	-	TRBV7-2	TGTGCCAGCAGCTTGGAGGGTGCGGTAGCCAAAAACATTCAGTACTTC	CASSLEGAVAKNIQYF
-	TRBJ2-3	TRBD2	TRBV20-1	TGCAGCCAATTACCGGGACTAGCGGGAGTGGGGGGCACAGATACGCAGTATTTT	CSQLPGLAGVGGTDTQYF
-	TRBJ2-2	TRBD2	TRBV5-5	TGTGCCAGCAGCTTGGCAGCGGGAACGAACACCGGGGAGCTGTTTTTT	CASSLAAGTNTGELFF
few	TRBJ2-3	TRBD2	TRBV14	TGTGCCAGCAGCCAAGTGTTCCCCGGGAGGAGGAATACGCAGTATTTT	CASSQVFPGRRNTQYF
few	TRBJ2-3	-	TRBV20-1	TGCAGTGCTAGGCAGCCACGCCTCCGCACAGATACGCAGTATTTT	CSARQPRLRTDTQYF
few	TRBJ2-2	TRBD2	TRBV15	TGTGCCACCAGCCCACGAGCCCCGCGGGAGCACACCGGGGAGCTGTTTTTT	CATSPRAPREHTGELFF
-	TRBJ2-7	-	TRBV7-8	TGTGCCAGCAGCTGGGTCCGCTACGAGCAGTACTTC	CASSWVRYEQYF
-	TRBJ1-1	-	TRBV4-3	TGCGCCAGCATCCAAGGACGGTCGAACACTGAAGCTTTCTTT	CASIQGRSNTEAFF
many	TRBJ2-6	-	TRBV12-3/TRBV12-4	TGTGCCAGCAGTCCCCCGGCAGGGACCCAATCTGGGGCCAACGTCCTGACTTTC	CASSPPAGTQSGANVLTF
-	TRBJ1-1	-	TRBV30	TGTGCCTGGATACCCCCGGGGCAGGGAACGGAGGCTTTCTTT	CAWIPPGQGTEAFF
-	TRBJ2-1	TRBD2	TRBV15	TGTGCCACCAGCAGAGGGGCGGGAGTATGGCAGGATTTTAATGAGCAGTTCTTC	CATSRGAGVWQDFNEQFF
few	TRBJ2-7	TRBD2	TRBV20-1	TGCAGACCCGATGGGCGGGAGGGCCGCTACGAGCAGTACTTC	CRPDGREGRYEQYF
-	TRBJ2-1	-	TRBV10-3	TGTGCCATCAGTGTTCGGGGTGAGCAGTTCTTC	CAISVRGEQFF
few	TRBJ2-1	TRBD2	TRBV11-3	TGTGCCAGCAGCTTAGAACTAGCGGGAGGGGGCAATGAGCAGTTCTTC	CASSLELAGGGNEQFF
medium-sized	TRBJ2-3	-	TRBV12-3/TRBV12-4	TGTGCCAGCAGTCCCAGACGCCGAACTAGCACAGATACGCAGTATTTT	CASSPRRRTSTDTQYF
-	TRBJ2-3	-	TRBV9	TGTGCCAGCAGCACAACCACAGGGCCCATGCAGTATTTT	CASSTTTGPMQYF
few	TRBJ2-7	-	TRBV12-3/TRBV12-4	TGTGCCAGCAGAGGGGGTACCTACGAGCAGTACTTC	CASRGGTYEQYF
few	TRBJ2-7	-	TRBV20-1	TGCAGTGCTCTACAGGTTGTCGAGCAGTACTTC	CSALQVVEQYF
few	TRBJ2-1	-	TRBV6-1	TGTGCCAGCGGGACGTCCCCCGGGAATGAGCAGTTCTTC	CASGTSPGNEQFF
-	TRBJ2-7	-	TRBV27	TGTGCCAGCAGTTCGCCTAAATTGACCTTCTACGAGCAGTACTTC	CASSSPKLTFYEQYF
-	TRBJ2-7	-	TRBV6-2/TRBV6-3	TGTGCCAGCAGTGTACCAGCAGTCGGCGGTCGCCCCTACGAGCAGTACTTC	CASSVPAVGGRPYEQYF
many	TRBJ2-1	TRBD1	TRBV12-3/TRBV12-4	TGTGCCAGCAGTTTCAGAGGACAGGGTATTTACAATGAGCAGTTCTTC	CASSFRGQGIYNEQFF
-	TRBJ1-5	-	TRBV12-3/TRBV12-4	TGTGCCAGCAGTTGGACGTCGAATCAGCCCCAGCATTTT	CASSWTSNQPQHF
few	TRBJ2-2	-	TRBV7-9	TGTGCCAGCAGCTGGGCATTGGGGACCGGGGAGCTGTTTTTT	CASSWALGTGELFF
-	TRBJ2-7	TRBD2	TRBV5-1	TGCGCCAGCAGCTCCACGGGACTAGGCTACGAGCAGTACTTC	CASSSTGLGYEQYF
many	TRBJ2-7	TRBD1	TRBV12-3/TRBV12-4	TGTGCCAGCAGTTTGGGGGACAGTCCCTACGAGCAGTACTTC	CASSLGDSPYEQYF
-	TRBJ1-2	-	TRBV6-1	TGTGCCAGCAGCCTACAACGCGACTACTATGGCTACACCTTC	CASSLQRDYYGYTF
-	TRBJ2-7	-	TRBV29-1	TGCAGCGTTGAAGACAGGAGAGACTACGAGCAGTACTTC	CSVEDRRDYEQYF
many	TRBJ2-1	TRBD1	TRBV5-1	TGCGCCAGCAGCTTGGAGGGACAGGCCTACAATGAGCAGTTCTTC	CASSLEGQAYNEQFF
few	TRBJ2-7	-	TRBV3-1	TGTGCCAGCAGCCAAGAGTTAAACAGATTCTACGAGCAGTACTTC	CASSQELNRFYEQYF
few	TRBJ2-7	TRBD2	TRBV28	TGTGCCAGCAGTACCGGGACTAGCAACGAGCAGTACTTC	CASSTGTSNEQYF
many	TRBJ1-3	-	TRBV5-1	TGCGCCAGCAGCTTGTCGACCCAGAAAACAGGAAACACCATATATTTT	CASSLSTQKTGNTIYF
-	TRBJ1-1	-	TRBV9	TGTGCCAGCAGCGTAGGGGGAACGAACACTGAAGCTTTCTTT	CASSVGGTNTEAFF
-	TRBJ1-4	-	TRBV29-1	TGCAGCGTTGGAGACCCGGGGGCACTGTTTTTT	CSVGDPGALFF
-	TRBJ2-3	-	TRBV20-1	TGCAGTGCGGTCCGACAGGCGGGCACAGATACGCAGTATTTT	CSAVRQAGTDTQYF
-	TRBJ2-7	-	TRBV6-4	TGTGCCAGCAGTGACCGAGCCCCACGGAGGACCTACGAGCAGTACTTC	CASSDRAPRRTYEQYF